What follows is one TCR beta chain and its context. What it binds is not known. This specimen belongs to a study of T cells in localized non-small cell lung cancer. Findings and caveats of the study: Uninvolved adjacent lung showed the highest T cell clonality, exceeding tumor.

Measured with immunoSEQ multiplex PCR; TCRdb has only the in-frame clones, and not every one. The repertoire consists of about 26,000 clones, with approximately 78% occurring once and the leading ten covering 4.1%. CDR1 and CDR2 from the germline V gene are SGHRS and YFSETQ. The CDR3 has 14 amino acids. The V segment lost 3 bases and the J segment 6 bases; nucleotides outside the gene matches: 8. This clonotype was obtained from a woman aged 35 to 75 with stage I lung adenocarcinoma. The sequencing here drew on peripheral blood, taken before any cancer treatment. The rearrangement links TRBV5-1 to TRBJ1-2; 7 nucleotides match TRBD1. CDR3 in DNA: TGCGCCAGCAGCTGGACTGACAGGGAGGATGGCTACACCTTC. As protein: CASSWTDREDGYTF. Full variable domain (outside the CDR3, taken from reference TRBV5-1 and TRBJ1-2): KAGVTQTPRYLIKTRGQQVTLSCSPISGHRSVSWYQQTPGQGLQFLFEYFSETQRNKGNFPGRFSGRQFSNSRSEMNVSTLELGDSALYLCASSWTDREDGYTFGSGTRLTVV.